What follows describes a single T cell receptor beta chain. This may come from a read error, since a much larger clone is one base off. The sample belongs to a study of early T cells in non-severe SARS-CoV-2 infection. TCRdb used MiXCR to reprocess the 5' RACE reads, holding one entry per CDR3 protein. The sample has around 62,000 distinct CDR3 sequences, around 4.9% seen once. The CDR3 spans 16 residues. The V and J genes are TRBV12-2 and TRBJ2-2. TRBV12-2 is a known pseudogene. This clonotype was sampled from an adult who was a healthcare worker with PCR-confirmed SARS-CoV-2 infection or an uninfected control (not recorded which). Specimen: whole blood. The CDR3 loop reads CACRLIVARNTGELFF. DNA of the CDR3: TGTGCATGTCGCCTAATAGTTGCTCGGAACACCGGGGAGCTGTTTTTT.